Listed below are T cell receptor beta chains from one sample, sequenced in a study of identical twins. TCRdb recomputed calls from the 5' RACE reads with MiXCR, one row per CDR3 protein. The sample includes around 530,000 distinct CDR3 sequences, about 16% of them seen just once. This same sample was also taken into another study, of yellow fever vaccine responses in identical twins.

The sample taken for sequencing was CD4+ T cells sorted from blood. Receptors were obtained from a woman aged 18-30 years in good health. The conserved cysteine and the conserved F or W are not part of the CDR3 here. D genes are given only for firm matches.

CDR3 length: 13
D gene: TRBD2
V gene: TRBV5-1
CDR3 protein: ASSPGLAGANEQY

CDR3 length: 13
D gene: .
V gene: TRBV6-1
CDR3 protein: ASSGTGYSNQPQH

CDR3 length: 11
D gene: TRBD1
V gene: TRBV7-6
CDR3 protein: ASSRDRGSGYT

CDR3 length: 14
D gene: TRBD1
V gene: TRBV5-1
CDR3 protein: ASSLTATGGTGELF

CDR3 length: 17
D gene: TRBD2
V gene: TRBV5-1
CDR3 protein: ASSLGGLAGALAANEQF

CDR3 length: 12
D gene: .
V gene: TRBV12-3/TRBV12-4
CDR3 protein: ASSAQVGGTEAF

CDR3 length: 14
D gene: TRBD2
V gene: TRBV5-5
CDR3 protein: ASSGGLAGGTDTQY

CDR3 length: 13
D gene: .
V gene: TRBV11-3
CDR3 protein: ASSLAVAPLNTQY

CDR3 length: 10
D gene: TRBD2
V gene: TRBV9
CDR3 protein: ASRGAGGTQY

CDR3 length: 13
D gene: .
V gene: TRBV7-2
CDR3 protein: ASSYINSGANVLT

CDR3 length: 11
D gene: .
V gene: TRBV12-3/TRBV12-4
CDR3 protein: ASNQGGHTEAF

CDR3 length: 16
D gene: .
V gene: TRBV11-2
CDR3 protein: ASSSPIGQGRFMGGYT

CDR3 length: 14
D gene: TRBD2
V gene: TRBV7-8
CDR3 protein: ASSHPLGGGRAEQY

CDR3 length: 11
D gene: .
V gene: TRBV20-1
CDR3 protein: SARVGRNTEAF

CDR3 length: 13
D gene: TRBD1
V gene: TRBV11-2
CDR3 protein: ASSVGQGAIGELF

CDR3 length: 11
D gene: .
V gene: TRBV5-6
CDR3 protein: ASSLKGPYGYT

CDR3 length: 13
D gene: TRBD1
V gene: TRBV7-9
CDR3 protein: ASSFTDRGGNTIY

CDR3 length: 11
D gene: .
V gene: TRBV2
CDR3 protein: ASSEEGGQPQH

CDR3 length: 12
D gene: .
V gene: TRBV3-1
CDR3 protein: ASSQDVKGDAQY

CDR3 length: 13
D gene: TRBD1
V gene: TRBV5-1
CDR3 protein: ASSKDRARADTQY

CDR3 length: 13
D gene: .
V gene: TRBV28
CDR3 protein: ASSYRTALTGELF

CDR3 length: 15
D gene: TRBD2
V gene: TRBV3-1
CDR3 protein: ASSQGLGLAGADTQY

CDR3 length: 10
D gene: .
V gene: TRBV12-3/TRBV12-4
CDR3 protein: ASTSRSGELF